The 8 T cell receptor beta chains reported below all come from one sample, sequenced in a study of blood T cell repertoires in COVID-19. This table comes from immunoSEQ multiplex PCR, and its TCRdb copy is limited to in-frame clones, with some not included. In the table there are some 45,000 clones, over 70% of which are singletons. Sequencing input: peripheral blood. The receptors were sampled from an older woman with acute or convalescent COVID-19.

This chain joins TRBV4-3 and TRBJ2-7, with TRBD1 as a possible D gene (5 bases). Germline CDR1 reads LGHNA; CDR2 reads YSLEER. V gave up 0 bases and J gave up 3 bases, with 15 bases separating them. This CDR3 contains 16 residues. The DNA of the CDR3 is TGCGCCAGCAGCCAAGATTTCAGGGAAGGCTTCTACGAGCAGTACTTC. This translates into CASSQDFREGFYEQYF.

This clone turned up a few times. The chain uses TRBV30 and TRBJ2-1; D perhaps matches TRBD1 (5 bases). The CDR3 spans 14 residues. From germline, CDR1 is GTSNPN and CDR2 SVGIG (reference sequence). The V end lost 6 bases, the J end lost 6 bases, and 18 bases lay between the germline ends. CDR3 in amino acids: CACPGQGQGNEQFF. The CDR3 DNA sequence: TGTGCCTGCCCTGGGCAGGGCCAAGGCAATGAGCAGTTCTTC. The whole variable domain, remainder taken from reference TRBV30 and TRBJ2-1, is SQTIHQWPATLVQPVGSPLSLECTVEGTSNPNLYWYRQAAGRGLQLLFYSVGIGQISSEVPQNLSASRPQDRQFILSSKKLLLSDSGFYLCACPGQGQGNEQFFGPGTRLTVL.

This chain links TRBV12-3 or TRBV12-4 with TRBJ1-1, with D possibly matching TRBD1 (6 bases). The length of the CDR3 is 13 residues. Trimming stripped 5 bases from V and 6 bases from J, with 13 bases between. In nucleotides, the CDR3 is TGTGCCAGCAGTCGACAGGTGTGGGCTGAAGCTTTCTTT. This gives the protein CASSRQVWAEAFF.

The rearrangement links TRBV4-2 to TRBJ2-7, with D possibly matching TRBD1 (6 bases). V lost 0 bases, J lost 0 bases, and 6 bases lay in between. Germline V gene lookup returns CDR1 LGHNA and CDR2 YNFKEQ. The CDR3 consists of 14 residues. Here the CDR3 DNA reads TGTGCCAGCAGCCAAGAGGACAGCTCCTACGAGCAGTACTTC. It specifies CASSQEDSSYEQYF.

The genes are TRBV5-1 and TRBJ1-4, with 8 positions matching TRBD1. This CDR3 region has 15 residues. Germline trimming cut 0 bases from V and 8 bases from J; bases unmatched to any gene: 6. Germline loops: CDR1 SGHRS, CDR2 YFSETQ. The CDR3 here is CASSLAGGASEKLFF. The CDR3 DNA follows: TGCGCCAGCAGCTTGGCAGGGGGCGCATCGGAAAAACTGTTTTTT.

The genes are TRBV2 and TRBJ1-3; D possibly corresponds to TRBD1 (5 bases). Trimming removed 6 bases from V and 3 bases from J, with 21 bases in between. The CDR3 is 17 residues long. Germline V gene sequence: CDR1 SNHLY, CDR2 FYNNEI. The CDR3 is CASRPPTAPTIGNTIYF. CDR3 DNA sequence: TGTGCCAGCAGACCGCCGACAGCGCCCACTATTGGAAACACCATATATTTT.

The chain links TRBV30 to TRBJ1-1; D not resolved. V shed 1 base and J shed 1 base, with 7 bases lying between them. The CDR3 covers 13 residues. CDR1 and CDR2 (germline): GTSNPN, SVGIG (reference sequence). CDR3 region: CAWSAVRNTEAFF. CDR3 bases: TGTGCCTGGAGTGCCGTTCGGAACACTGAAGCTTTCTTT.

The rearrangement links TRBV18 to TRBJ1-2; 7 bases match TRBD1. The CDR3 contains 15 residues. Germline V gene data show CDR1 as KGHSH and CDR2 as LQKENI. V lost 3 bases and J lost 0; bases outside the gene matches: 4. The CDR3 protein is CASSPGGQSNYGYTF. The CDR3 DNA sequence: TGTGCCAGCTCACCGGGGGGACAGTCTAACTATGGCTACACCTTC.